This is a list of T cell receptor beta chains from one sample in a study of OX40 agonist ivuxolimab in advanced cancers. TCRdb's copy holds only in-frame clones and misses some; the assay was immunoSEQ multiplex PCR. The sample consists of about 71,000 clones, about 81% of them appearing once. The specimen comprised CD4+ or CD8+ T cells sorted from blood, sampled in a trial of the OX40 agonist ivuxolimab. The receptors were gathered from an adult with an advanced solid tumor such as melanoma, head and neck, liver or kidney cancer. CDR3s include the opening cysteine and the closing phenylalanine or tryptophan. The D gene is left open where the match is weak. Clone size is not always given. Where it is, it says once, few, many or a class for expanded clones.

length,J,V,D,size,DNA,CDR3
10,TRBJ1-5,TRBV5-1,-,-,TGCGCCAACGAGGATCAGCCCCAGCATTTT,CANEDQPQHF
12,TRBJ2-3,TRBV5-8,-,-,TGTGCCAGCAGCAGGCACACAGATACGCAGTATTTT,CASSRHTDTQYF
14,TRBJ2-5,TRBV6-1,-,-,TGTGCCAGCATTCCGGGGACAATTCAAGAGACCCAGTACTTC,CASIPGTIQETQYF
20,TRBJ2-3,TRBV19,TRBD2,-,TGTGCCAGTAGTATGGACAGGGGACTAGCGGGGGGATGGCACGTGGATACGCAGTATTTT,CASSMDRGLAGGWHVDTQYF
13,TRBJ1-1,TRBV4-3,-,-,TGCGCCAGCAGCCAAGTAGGACTGATTGAAGCTTTCTTT,CASSQVGLIEAFF
14,TRBJ2-3,TRBV2,TRBD1,-,TGTGCCAGCAGTGACCGACGAACCCGGGACAGGGGGTCTTTT,CASSDRRTRDRGSF
15,TRBJ2-7,TRBV4-2,TRBD2,once,TGTGCCAGCAGCCAAGAAGGGACTAGGGGTTACGAGCAGTACTTC,CASSQEGTRGYEQYF
15,TRBJ1-1,TRBV7-9,-,-,TGTGCCAGCAGCGGTAGACAGTACATGAACACTGAAGCTTTCTTT,CASSGRQYMNTEAFF
15,TRBJ2-7,TRBV6-5,-,-,TGTGCCAGCAGCAAGAGCCGGGACGGGAACTACGAGCAGTACTTC,CASSKSRDGNYEQYF
13,TRBJ2-7,TRBV27,TRBD1,once,TGTGCCAGCAGTTGGGACAGGGGGAAGTTGCAGTACTTC,CASSWDRGKLQYF
15,TRBJ1-3,TRBV25-1,-,-,TGTGCCAGCAGTGAAACAGGGAACTCTGGAAACACCATATATTTT,CASSETGNSGNTIYF
17,TRBJ2-3,TRBV7-2,TRBD2,-,TGTGCCAGCAGCTTAGATGGGAGAGCGGGGGGGCCAGATACGCAGTATTTT,CASSLDGRAGGPDTQYF
16,TRBJ2-5,TRBV7-9,TRBD2,-,TGTGCCAGCAGCGAACTAGCGGGGGGTGTCGCAGAGACCCAGTACTTC,CASSELAGGVAETQYF
17,TRBJ2-7,TRBV6-1,TRBD1,-,TGTGCCAGCAGGGAAGTCCTGGGACAGGGGTTCACCTACGAGCAGTACTTC,CASREVLGQGFTYEQYF
15,TRBJ1-5,TRBV5-4,-,once,TGTGCCAGCAGCTGGGGGGGGATCGGCAATCAGCCCCAGCATTTT,CASSWGGIGNQPQHF
12,TRBJ1-1,TRBV19,-,-,TGTGCCAGTAGCAAATTGAACACTGAAGCTTTCTTT,CASSKLNTEAFF
15,TRBJ1-4,TRBV18,-,-,TGTGCCAGCTCTCCTCCTTTTACAACTAATGAAAAACTGTTTTTT,CASSPPFTTNEKLFF
13,TRBJ2-7,TRBV6-5,-,-,TGTGCCAGCAGTGAAGCGGAGTTCTACGAGCAGTACTTC,CASSEAEFYEQYF
16,TRBJ1-2,TRBV19,-,-,TGTGCCAGTAGTAGAGCTCATGGCAGGACAATCGATGGCTACACCTTC,CASSRAHGRTIDGYTF
16,TRBJ1-4,TRBV18,-,once,TGTGCCAGCTCACCTGGGGCACTGACAACTAATGAAAAACTGTTTTTT,CASSPGALTTNEKLFF
17,TRBJ2-3,TRBV7-3,TRBD2,-,TGTGCCAGCAGCTTAGAAGCCATAGCGGGGGGCAGAGATACGCAGTATTTT,CASSLEAIAGGRDTQYF
15,TRBJ2-7,TRBV7-2,-,few,TGTGCCAGCAGCTTAGGTCAGGGGAGGACCCACGAGCAGTACTTC,CASSLGQGRTHEQYF
11,TRBJ1-1,TRBV6-6,TRBD1,-,TGTGCCAGCAGTTACTCAGGGGGCGCTTTCTTT,CASSYSGGAFF
15,TRBJ2-7,TRBV7-2,TRBD2,-,TGTGCCAGCAGCTTAGCGCACTCGGGAGGCTCCGAGCAGTACTTC,CASSLAHSGGSEQYF
13,TRBJ1-5,TRBV2,TRBD1,-,TGTGCCAGCCACCACAGGGGAAATCAGCCCCAGCATTTT,CASHHRGNQPQHF
14,TRBJ2-5,TRBV6-6,TRBD1,-,TGTGCCAGCAGTTACGGGGGACAGAAGGAGACCCAGTACTTC,CASSYGGQKETQYF
14,TRBJ2-3,TRBV11-3,-,once,TGTGCCAGCAGCTTACGGGACAACACAGATACGCAGTATTTT,CASSLRDNTDTQYF
16,TRBJ1-4,TRBV30,-,-,TGTGCCTTTATGGGTTCGGACCTGGACAGTAATGAAAAACTGTTTTTT,CAFMGSDLDSNEKLFF
15,TRBJ2-4,TRBV11-1,TRBD1,-,TGTGCCAGCAGCAGGGACAGCTTAGCCAAAAACATTCAGTACTTC,CASSRDSLAKNIQYF
18,TRBJ2-1,TRBV10-2,TRBD2,-,TGCGCCAGCAGTGCTGGACTAGCGGGGGACCGATCCTACAATGAGCAGTTCTTC,CASSAGLAGDRSYNEQFF
17,TRBJ2-2,TRBV7-2,-,-,TGTGCCAGCAGCTTAGAGTCCATCCGGGCTTTAACCGGGGAGCTGTTTTTT,CASSLESIRALTGELFF
15,TRBJ2-3,TRBV6-5,TRBD2,-,TGTGCCAGCAGGTTAATAGCGGGGGGCACAGATACGCAGTATTTT,CASRLIAGGTDTQYF
14,TRBJ1-2,TRBV29-1,-,-,TGCAGCGTTGAAGAGGGAATCCGTAACTATGGCTACACCTTC,CSVEEGIRNYGYTF
16,TRBJ1-1,TRBV5-4,TRBD1,-,TGTGCCAGCAGCCTGGAATCCCAGGGGGAGAACACTGAAGCTTTCTTT,CASSLESQGENTEAFF
12,TRBJ2-7,TRBV7-9,-,-,TGTGCCAGCAGCTCAGACATCTACGAGCAGTACTTC,CASSSDIYEQYF
13,TRBJ1-5,TRBV13,-,-,TGTGCCAGCAGCCCTTACATTGATCAGCCCCAGCATTTT,CASSPYIDQPQHF
13,TRBJ2-3,TRBV7-9,-,-,TGTGCCAGCTCCCGGGCCAGCACAGATACGCAGTATTTT,CASSRASTDTQYF
16,TRBJ2-3,TRBV7-9,-,-,TGTGCCAGCAGCTTAGACTATCAGTTCAGCACAGATACGCAGTATTTT,CASSLDYQFSTDTQYF
14,TRBJ2-2,TRBV6-4,-,-,TGTGCCAGCAGTGTACAGTTGAACACCGGGGAGCTGTTTTTT,CASSVQLNTGELFF
14,TRBJ1-5,TRBV18,TRBD1,-,TGTGCCAGCTCATACGGGACAGGAGGGAGGCCCCAGCATTTT,CASSYGTGGRPQHF
13,TRBJ2-7,TRBV30,-,-,TGTGCCTGGAGTGTAGTTGGTCTCGCGAAGCAGTACTTC,CAWSVVGLAKQYF
14,TRBJ1-4,TRBV14,TRBD1,medium-sized,TGTGCCAGCAGCCAAATTACAGGGGCTGAAAAACTGTTTTTT,CASSQITGAEKLFF
14,TRBJ2-3,TRBV7-2,-,-,TGTGCCAGCAGCACGTACGACAGGACAGATACGCAGTATTTT,CASSTYDRTDTQYF
13,TRBJ2-3,TRBV7-7,-,-,TGTGCTAGCAGCTTAGCGTCCGCAGATACGCAGTATTTT,CASSLASADTQYF
15,TRBJ2-1,TRBV2,-,-,TGTGCCAGCAGCCCGCCTGCGGATTCCTACAATGAGCAGTTCTTC,CASSPPADSYNEQFF
16,TRBJ1-6,TRBV18,-,-,TGTGCCAGCTCGGAAACCCGTCGGGGCTATAATTCACCCCTCCACTTT,CASSETRRGYNSPLHF
15,TRBJ1-6,TRBV5-1,-,-,TGCGCCAGCAGGAAGGGAATGAACTATAATTCACCCCTCCACTTT,CASRKGMNYNSPLHF
15,TRBJ2-7,TRBV4-1,TRBD2,-,TGCGCCAGCAGCCAAGGGACTAGCGAACCCTACGAGCAGTACTTC,CASSQGTSEPYEQYF
15,TRBJ2-7,TRBV19,TRBD1,-,TGTGCCAGTAGTATGGAGGACAGGGTCGGTTACGAGCAGTACTTC,CASSMEDRVGYEQYF